The T cell receptor (beta chain) described here comes from a study of blood T cell repertoires in COVID-19. Overall study context: T cells, B-cell-depleted T cells, or PBMCs supplied cDNA or gDNA.

The table came from immunoSEQ multiplex PCR; TCRdb's copy has only in-frame clones and leaves some out. The table lists 200,000 to 250,000 clones, approximately 83% of them singletons. The CDR3 covers 17 residues. Per germline, CDR1 SGHTA and CDR2 FQGTGA. The V gene lost 4 bases and the J gene lost 4 bases, with 22 bases spanning the gap. The chain is built from TRBV7-3 and TRBJ2-5, with D perhaps matching TRBD2 (7 bases). The material sequenced was peripheral blood. The receptor was derived from a woman younger than 45 who had recovered from COVID-19. CDR3 amino acids: CASSSHWRGGSRETQYF. The CDR3, as DNA: TGTGCCAGCAGCTCCCACTGGAGGGGGGGAAGCAGAGAGACCCAGTACTTC.